This T cell receptor beta chain was obtained from a study of Ad26.COV2.S vaccination and SARS-CoV-2 variants. Regarding this clone: Its antigen is still unknown.

Germline-derived CDR1 and CDR2 are WSHSY and SAAADI. The CDR3 is made up of 13 amino acids. The junction had 4 bases not matched to a gene; V was cut back by 6 bases and J by 6 bases. The treatment was: over 15 received Ad26.COV2.S at low or high dose, single or two shots; roughly 5 received placebo; per-sample allocation not given. Samples were taken on day 63 after the first vaccine or placebo injection. Study-level results: The authors reported substantial breadth in spike-specific CD8+ and CD4+ T cell responses after vaccination. Spike-specific TCR breadth ran higher among vaccine recipients than placebo recipients. Measures of TCR breadth and depth may have fallen short of total T cell responses.

The protocol was immunoSEQ multiplex PCR, while the TCRdb copy is restricted to in-frame clones and leaves out a portion. Here the sample spans about 350,000 clones, approximately 85% being singletons. The rearrangement links TRBV10-2 to TRBJ2-3; 9 positions match TRBD1. The sequenced sample was peripheral blood, obtained in a trial of Ad26.COV2.S vaccine versus placebo. The clonotype originates from a person between 18 and 65 years old who received the Ad26.COV2.S COVID-19 vaccine or a placebo. The CDR3 DNA reads TGCGCCAGCAGGGGGACAGGGTTTGATACGCAGTATTTT. It yields the protein CASRGTGFDTQYF.